This T cell receptor beta chain comes out of a study of CD8+CD57+ T cells in acquired aplastic anemia (dated by TCRdb to the late 2010s). For the wider study: On average, sorted CD4+ and CD8+ cells yielded 2.5 to 3.5 ug of extracted DNA, with a range of about 0.19 to 30 ug. CD8+CD57+ expansion was defined as frequency above the mean frequency observed in healthy subjects. Findings and caveats that apply to the study as a whole: Between patients and healthy controls, no significant difference in CD8+ Simpson's diversity was found (P=0.060). Although 25 to 30 CD8+ CDR3 sequences were shared by patients and controls, these sequences appeared highly expressed in patients and within the immunodominant clones of patients.

The germline V gene encodes CDR1 LNHDA and CDR2 SQIVND (reference sequence). The CDR3 starts with the cysteine, ends with the phenylalanine, and has 11 residues. Only CDR3 DNA remains: 33 bases, in frame from the first base. At the junction V is shortened by 8 bases and J by 6 bases, with 10 bases in between. Remarks on this clonotype: Its antigen specificity is not known. Base qualities are not provided; no much larger clone lies one nucleotide away.

Profiling of TCR beta VDJ combinations and CDR3 sequences used genomic DNA as the template. TCR repertoire sequencing was run on an Illumina HiSeq 2000. In the source study's methods: Repertoires were assessed using TRBV/TRBJ rearrangement plots, CDR3 size and DJ length profiles, and Simpson's diversity index. The immunodominant clone was defined as the most abundant DNA sequence in deep sequencing data. CDR3 amino acid sequences were screened for sharing across subjects and compared with published repertoires and the VDJdb database. TCRdb passed the public sequencing reads through fastp at Q25 and MiXCR, retaining productive beta sequences. Under each unique CDR3 protein, matching rows form one entry showing the most common genes and DNA. These V and J calls are TCRdb output, not the study's own analysis. For this sample the table gives some 92,000 distinct CDR3 sequences, of which less than 75% were detected only once. 55% to 65% of the sample lies in the top ten.

Flow cytometry had shown CD8+CD57+ cell expansion in the patients selected for sequencing. Every patient had severe acquired aplastic anemia, diagnosed using the International Study of Aplastic Anemia and Agranulocytosis and Camitta criteria. Patients had received no therapy at the time of blood sampling. In the study, sorted CD4+ and CD8+ blood T cells from patients with severe aplastic anemia and from healthy subjects underwent deep sequencing of TCR repertoires. Patients were enrolled in the USA under clinicaltrials.gov protocols 00001620, 01623167, 00001397, 00071045, 00081523 and 00961064. Ficoll-Paque density gradient centrifugation was used to isolate peripheral blood mononuclear cells. Before DNA extraction, CD4+ and CD8+ T cells were sorted with FACS or magnetic beads.

Recombination joined TRBV19 with TRBJ1-1; the D gene identity is not certain. Material: sorted CD4+, CD8+, or CD8+CD57+ T cells (not recorded which) from PBMCs. The receptor's source is a human donor with aplastic anemia. The CDR3 reads CASGLYPEAFF. In nucleotide form, the sequence is TGTGCCAGTGGATTATACCCTGAAGCTTTCTTT.